Listed below are T cell receptor beta chains from one sample, sequenced in a study of T-cell reconstitution after alpha-beta-depleted transplantation in children. Each CDR3 protein is one row after TCRdb ran MiXCR on the PCR reads. The sample carries a few hundred thousand distinct CDR3 sequences, over 10% recorded once. The specimen comprised PBMCs, mostly from graft donor cells, sampled 360 days after TCRalphabeta/CD19-depleted stem cell transplant. The receptor source for this set is a male patient under 18 who had a stem cell transplant for acute myeloid leukemia, so the T cells may come from the graft donor. The CDR3 runs from the conserved cysteine through the conserved F or W. The order of the fields is clone size, J gene, D gene, V gene, CDR3 DNA, CDR3 protein. D genes are given only for firm matches. Only some rows state a clone size, as once, few, many or a class for expanded clones.

. TRBJ2-1 . TRBV12-3/TRBV12-4 TGTGCCAGCGTCCGTCGGGATGGCCCCTACAATGAGCAGTTCTTC CASVRRDGPYNEQFF
. TRBJ2-1 TRBD2 TRBV30 TGTGCCTGGACCCACGGGGGGGACTCAGGTCGGTTCTTC CAWTHGGDSGRFF
few TRBJ1-2 . TRBV4-3 TGCGCCAGCAGCCGCCGGACGGGACTGGGAAACTATGGCTACACCTTC CASSRRTGLGNYGYTF
many TRBJ2-2 . TRBV9 TGTGCCAGCAGCGTAGTTCCCGAAGGGGAGCTGTTTTTT CASSVVPEGELFF
few TRBJ1-1 . TRBV24-1 TGTGCCACCAGTGATTTGCTGAACACTGAAGCTTTCTTT CATSDLLNTEAFF
few TRBJ1-2 . TRBV28 TGTGCCGCCCAGACAGTTAACTATGGCTACACCTTC CAAQTVNYGYTF
few TRBJ2-1 TRBD2 TRBV11-2 TGTGCCAGCAGTAAGACCGGGGCTAGCGGGATTCCCTACAATGAGCAGTTCTTC CASSKTGASGIPYNEQFF
few TRBJ2-7 . TRBV6-1 TGTGCCAGCTATAGGGACCCCTCCTACGAGCAGTACTTC CASYRDPSYEQYF
few TRBJ2-1 TRBD2 TRBV27 TGTGCCAGCAGTCGGGCGGGAGGGCCTAGGAATGAGCAGTTCTTC CASSRAGGPRNEQFF
. TRBJ2-7 . TRBV6-5 TGTGCCAGCAGTTACTCGTCGCGCGGTTCGAGGGCTACCTACGAGCAGTACTTC CASSYSSRGSRATYEQYF
. TRBJ2-1 TRBD1 TRBV28 TGTGCCAGCAGTTTAGCAGACAGGGTGGGGGATTACAATGAGCAGTTCTTC CASSLADRVGDYNEQFF
many TRBJ2-3 TRBD2 TRBV9 TGTGCCAGCAGCCCCCACCTAGCGGGTGGCACAGATACGCAGTATTTT CASSPHLAGGTDTQYF
many TRBJ2-3 TRBD2 TRBV20-1 TGCAGTGCTAGGCCCAGGACTAGCGGGATAGCAGGTTCCACAGATACGCAGTATTTT CSARPRTSGIAGSTDTQYF
. TRBJ2-5 TRBD2 TRBV7-9 TGTGCCAGCAGCTCGCCGGGACTAGCGACATACGAGACCCAGTACTTC CASSSPGLATYETQYF
. TRBJ2-1 TRBD2 TRBV4-3 TGCGCCAGCAGCCAGTTTCAGCGGGAGGGCGGTGGTGAGCAGTTCTTC CASSQFQREGGGEQFF
few TRBJ2-7 . TRBV6-2/TRBV6-3 TGTGCCAGCAGCGTTGGGGACTACGAGCAGTACTTC CASSVGDYEQYF
. TRBJ2-1 . TRBV11-2 TGTGCCAGCAGCTTCCCCTTGCCCTCCTACAATGAGCAGTTCTTC CASSFPLPSYNEQFF
many TRBJ2-3 . TRBV27 TGTGCCAGCAGTTTCTCGACGACTAGCACAGATACGCAGTATTTT CASSFSTTSTDTQYF
many TRBJ2-1 . TRBV12-3/TRBV12-4 TGTGCCAGCAGTACTCGCCTTATAGAGCAGTTCTTC CASSTRLIEQFF
. TRBJ2-7 . TRBV6-1 TGTGCCAGCAGGCGTCTGGGCCCGAGCTCCTACGAGCAGTACTTC CASRRLGPSSYEQYF
. TRBJ2-1 . TRBV7-7 TGTGCTAGCAGCCCCGACCTCCTCTATGAGCAGTTCTTC CASSPDLLYEQFF
. TRBJ2-7 . TRBV3-1 TGTGCCAGCAGCCAAGGCCTCCCCTCCAGGGTGGAGGTCCACGAGCAGTACTTC CASSQGLPSRVEVHEQYF
many TRBJ2-5 . TRBV21-1 TGTGCCAGCGCCATGAGGGTAGGGGAGACCCAGTACTTC CASAMRVGETQYF
. TRBJ2-1 . TRBV7-9 TGTGCCAGCAGTAAAATCACCGGGACTTTCTACAATGAGCAGTTCTTC CASSKITGTFYNEQFF
few TRBJ2-1 . TRBV12-3/TRBV12-4 TGTGCCAGCAGTTTTCGGACTACCAACAATGAGCAGTTCTTC CASSFRTTNNEQFF
. TRBJ2-5 TRBD2 TRBV24-1 TGTGCCACCAGTGACCTAGCGGGAGGGGGAGAGACCCAGTACTTC CATSDLAGGGETQYF
few TRBJ2-3 . TRBV9 TGTGCCAGCAGCGTAGAACTCCAAGATACGCAGTATTTT CASSVELQDTQYF
few TRBJ1-1 . TRBV28 TGTGCCAGCAGTCGGGAGAACGTAAGGGGGACTGAAGCTTTCTTT CASSRENVRGTEAFF
. TRBJ2-1 . TRBV6-1 TGTGCCAGCACCTCAACCGTCGGGAGCTCCTACAATGAGCAGTTCTTC CASTSTVGSSYNEQFF
few TRBJ2-1 . TRBV9 TGTGCCAGCAGCCCCGCAGGGACTCACTACAATGAGCAGTTCTTC CASSPAGTHYNEQFF
many TRBJ1-1 . TRBV6-2/TRBV6-3 TGTGCCAGCTATCTGAGTGGGCGGGGGACTTCGAACACTGAAGCTTTCTTT CASYLSGRGTSNTEAFF
. TRBJ2-2 . TRBV4-3 TGCGCCAGCAGCCAACACCCGTCGGAGGGGGTGCACACCGGGGAGCTGTTTTTT CASSQHPSEGVHTGELFF
few TRBJ2-7 TRBD2 TRBV27 TGTGCCAGCAGTTCACTAGCGGGAGCTAAGAACGACGAGCAGTACTTC CASSSLAGAKNDEQYF
few TRBJ2-3 . TRBV27 TGTGCCAGCAGTTTACCTTCTACGCGTACGCAGTATTTT CASSLPSTRTQYF
few TRBJ1-4 . TRBV7-2 TGTGCCAGCAGCTCGATAGTCCAACCAACTAATGAAAAACTGTTTTTT CASSSIVQPTNEKLFF
few TRBJ2-2 . TRBV24-1 TGTGCCACCAGTGATTTGCGTTACAGCGGATTAGGCACCGGGGAGCTGTTTTTT CATSDLRYSGLGTGELFF
few TRBJ2-7 . TRBV4-3 TGCGCCAGCAGCCCAAAGCGGGCCACCTACGAGCAGTACTTC CASSPKRATYEQYF
. TRBJ2-1 . TRBV4-3 TGCGCCAGCAGCCTAGGGTTCAGCGACGGTGAGCAGTTCTTC CASSLGFSDGEQFF
. TRBJ2-7 TRBD1 TRBV4-3 TGCGCCAGCAGCCAAGAGGGGGGGACAGGGTCCTACGAGCAGTACTTC CASSQEGGTGSYEQYF
few TRBJ1-1 . TRBV5-5 TGTGCCAGCAGCTCACACAGGGTATTCACTGAAGCTTTCTTT CASSSHRVFTEAFF
few TRBJ1-1 . TRBV6-2/TRBV6-3 TGTGCCAGCGGGGACCCCAACACTGAAGCTTTCTTT CASGDPNTEAFF
many TRBJ2-3 . TRBV29-1 TGCAGCGTTGAGAGGGCCGATACGCAGTATTTT CSVERADTQYF
. TRBJ2-1 . TRBV29-1 TGCAGCGTTGAAGTTGGAGCAAAGCAGTTCTTC CSVEVGAKQFF
few TRBJ2-1 TRBD2 TRBV4-2 TGTGCCAGCAGCCCCCGACTAGCGGGAGTTTATGAGCAGTTCTTC CASSPRLAGVYEQFF